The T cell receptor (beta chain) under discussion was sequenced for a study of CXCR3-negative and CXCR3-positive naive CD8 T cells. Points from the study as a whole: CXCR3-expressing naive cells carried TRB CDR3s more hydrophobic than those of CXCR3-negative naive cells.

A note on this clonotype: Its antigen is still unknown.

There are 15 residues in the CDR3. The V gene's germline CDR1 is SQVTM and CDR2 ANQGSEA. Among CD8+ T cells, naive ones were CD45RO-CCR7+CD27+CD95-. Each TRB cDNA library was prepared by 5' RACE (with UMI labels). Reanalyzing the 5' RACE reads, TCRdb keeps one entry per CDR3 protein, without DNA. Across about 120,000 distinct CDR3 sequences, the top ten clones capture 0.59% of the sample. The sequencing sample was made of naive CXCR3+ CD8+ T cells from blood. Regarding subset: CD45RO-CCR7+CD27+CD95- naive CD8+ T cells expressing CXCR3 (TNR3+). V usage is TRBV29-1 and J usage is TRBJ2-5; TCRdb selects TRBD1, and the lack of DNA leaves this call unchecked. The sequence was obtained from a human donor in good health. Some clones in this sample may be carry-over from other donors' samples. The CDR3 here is CSAVPRVQGWETQYF.